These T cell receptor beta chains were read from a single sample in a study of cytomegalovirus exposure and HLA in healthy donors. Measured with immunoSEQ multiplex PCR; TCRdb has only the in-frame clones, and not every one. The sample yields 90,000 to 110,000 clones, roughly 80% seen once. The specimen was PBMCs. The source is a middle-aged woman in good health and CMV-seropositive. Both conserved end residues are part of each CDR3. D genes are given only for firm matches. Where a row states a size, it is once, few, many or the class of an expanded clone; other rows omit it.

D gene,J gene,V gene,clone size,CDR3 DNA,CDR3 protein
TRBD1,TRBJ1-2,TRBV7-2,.,TGTGCCAGCAGCTCGACAGGGTCCTATGGCTACACCTTC,CASSSTGSYGYTF
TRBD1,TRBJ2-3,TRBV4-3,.,TGCGCCAGCAGCGACAGGGGGCGGACAGATACGCAGTATTTT,CASSDRGRTDTQYF
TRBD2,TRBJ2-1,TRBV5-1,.,TGCGCCAGCATGGAGCTAGCGGGAGACAATGAGCAGTTCTTC,CASMELAGDNEQFF
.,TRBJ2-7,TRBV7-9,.,TGTGCCAGCAGCTTATGGGCCGAGCAGTACTTC,CASSLWAEQYF
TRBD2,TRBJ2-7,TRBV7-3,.,TGTGCCAGCAGCCTAGATGGTAGCGGGGTCTACGAGCAGTACTTC,CASSLDGSGVYEQYF
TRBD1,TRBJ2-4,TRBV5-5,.,TGTGCCAGCAGCCACGACAGGGTCATGGCCAAAAACATTCAGTACTTC,CASSHDRVMAKNIQYF
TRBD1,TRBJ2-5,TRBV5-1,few,TGCGCCAGCAGCTACCTTCCGGGACAGGGGCCAGAGACCCAGTACTTC,CASSYLPGQGPETQYF
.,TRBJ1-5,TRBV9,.,TGTGCCAGCAGCGTAGGGGTCGGGGGGTCTCAGCCCCAGCATTTT,CASSVGVGGSQPQHF
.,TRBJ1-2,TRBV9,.,TGTGCCAGCAGCGTCCCAGGAACCAACTATGGCTACACCTTC,CASSVPGTNYGYTF
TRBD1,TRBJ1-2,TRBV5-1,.,TGCGCCAGCAGCCTCCGACAGGGGGCTAACTATGGCTACACCTTC,CASSLRQGANYGYTF
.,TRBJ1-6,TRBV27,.,TGTGCCAGCAGTTTAACGGGGGTTTACTCACCCCTCCACTTT,CASSLTGVYSPLHF
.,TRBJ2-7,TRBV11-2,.,TGTGCCAGCAGCTTAGCCCGCAGAATATACGAGCAGTACTTC,CASSLARRIYEQYF
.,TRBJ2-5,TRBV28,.,TGTGCCAGCAGCCCCATGATGGGGAGTCAAGAGACCCAGTACTTC,CASSPMMGSQETQYF
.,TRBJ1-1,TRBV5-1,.,TGCGCCAGCAGCTTTAGAGCAATGAACACTGAAGCTTTCTTT,CASSFRAMNTEAFF
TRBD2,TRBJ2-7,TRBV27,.,TGTGCCAGCAAGGCTAGCGGGCCGATCTCCTACGAGCAGTACTTC,CASKASGPISYEQYF
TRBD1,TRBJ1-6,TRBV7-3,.,TGTGCCAGCAGCTTAACTTCTAACAGGGGCTCCCCCCTCCACTTT,CASSLTSNRGSPLHF
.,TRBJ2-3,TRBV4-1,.,TGCGCCAGCAGCCAAGCAGGACGGGGTTCAGATACGCAGTATTTT,CASSQAGRGSDTQYF
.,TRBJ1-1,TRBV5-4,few,TGCGCCAGCAGTTCCCTCGGAGGAAACACTGAAGCTTTCTTT,CASSSLGGNTEAFF
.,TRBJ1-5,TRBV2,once,TGTGCCAGCAGTGTAAATAGCAATCAGCCCCAGCATTTT,CASSVNSNQPQHF
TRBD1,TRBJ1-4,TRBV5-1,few,TGCGCCAGCAGCTTGGCGGGACAGAACAATGAAAAACTGTTTTTT,CASSLAGQNNEKLFF
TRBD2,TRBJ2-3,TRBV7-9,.,TGTGCCAGCAGCCCCTCGCGGGGGTCAGATACGCAGTATTTT,CASSPSRGSDTQYF
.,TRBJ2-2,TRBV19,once,TGTGCCAGTAGTTTAACAGGGACCGGGGAGCTGTTTTTT,CASSLTGTGELFF
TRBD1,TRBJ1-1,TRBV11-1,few,TGTGCCAGCAGCGCCGGGACAGGGCGAGCTTTCTTT,CASSAGTGRAFF
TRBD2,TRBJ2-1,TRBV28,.,TGTGCCAGCAGTTTAGGGAGGGCCCTCGGTAATGAGCAGTTCTTC,CASSLGRALGNEQFF